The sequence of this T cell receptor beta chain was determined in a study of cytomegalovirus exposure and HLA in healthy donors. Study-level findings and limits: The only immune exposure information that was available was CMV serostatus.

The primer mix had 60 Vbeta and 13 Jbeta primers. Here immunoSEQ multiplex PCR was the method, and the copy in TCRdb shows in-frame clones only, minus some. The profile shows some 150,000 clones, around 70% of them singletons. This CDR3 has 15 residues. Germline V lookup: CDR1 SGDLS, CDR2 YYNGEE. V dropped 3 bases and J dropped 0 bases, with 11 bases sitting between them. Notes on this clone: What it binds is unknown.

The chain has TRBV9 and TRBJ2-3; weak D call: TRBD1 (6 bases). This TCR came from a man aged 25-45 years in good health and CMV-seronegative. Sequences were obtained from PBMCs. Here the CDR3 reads CASSARTVSTDTQYF. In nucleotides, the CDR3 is TGTGCCAGCAGCGCTAGGACAGTTAGCACAGATACGCAGTATTTT.